What follows are 23 T cell receptor beta chains derived from one specimen sequenced in a study of CD4 and CD8 cells across lung adenocarcinoma regions. MiXCR, applied by TCRdb to the PCR reads, yields one record per CDR3 protein. The data hold some 8,800 distinct CDR3 sequences, with about 47% observed a single time. Source material: CD4+ T cells from the margin of a lung tumor. These receptors all stem from a male donor with lung adenocarcinoma. The CD4 and CD8 labels of this study may be unreliable.

The chain's CDR3 is CASFRSGGAGYNEQFF. The CDR3 DNA is TGCGCCAGCTTCCGGAGCGGGGGGGCCGGGTACAATGAGCAGTTCTTC. V and J are TRBV5-1 and TRBJ2-1, with TRBD2 identical over 10 bases. The CDR3 spans 16 residues. V gave up 7 bases and J gave up 4 bases; unmatched junction bases: 11. Germline V gene lookup returns CDR1 SGHRS and CDR2 YFSETQ.

This sequence joins TRBV6-1 and TRBJ2-1; no clear D gene. V lost 6 bases and J 9 bases, leaving 12 bases between the germline ends. The germline V gene encodes CDR1 MNHNS and CDR2 SASEGT. The CDR3 covers 12 residues. CDR3 residues: CASSSLRREQFF. In DNA form, the CDR3 reads TGTGCCAGCAGCTCCCTCAGGCGTGAGCAGTTCTTC.

Ten or more counts support this clonotype. This chain connects TRBV20-1 to TRBJ1-6; 9 bases are a match to TRBD1. V gave up 0 bases and J gave up 7 bases; unmatched junction bases: 4. This CDR3 has 15 amino acids. From germline, CDR1 is DFQATT and CDR2 SNEGSKA (reference sequence). The DNA for the CDR3 is TGCAGTGCTAGAGACCCGACAGGGGGGAATTCACCCCTCCACTTT. This sequence encodes CSARDPTGGNSPLHF.

The chain carries TRBV6-1 and TRBJ2-1; TRBD2 matches at 9 bases. The CDR3 is 16 residues long. J gave up 0 bases and V 6 bases, and 6 bases lay outside the gene matches. Per germline, CDR1 MNHNS and CDR2 SASEGT. The CDR3 sequence: CASRRNSGSSYNEQFF. As DNA, the CDR3 is TGTGCCAGCAGACGAAATAGCGGGAGCTCCTACAATGAGCAGTTCTTC.

This chain joins TRBV6-1 and TRBJ2-5; D remains unclear. The V end lost 2 bases, the J end lost 4 bases, and 20 bases lay between the germline ends. From germline, CDR1 is MNHNS and CDR2 SASEGT. The CDR3 is 17 residues long. The CDR3 here is CASSEYGLSSRGETQYF. DNA of the CDR3: TGTGCCAGCAGTGAATACGGGTTGTCCTCGCGTGGAGAGACCCAGTACTTC.

This chain joins TRBV7-6 and TRBJ2-1; TRBD2 might be the D (5 bases). This CDR3 has 14 amino acids. The V gene's germline CDR1 is SGHVS and CDR2 FNYEAQ. The V end was cut by 3 bases, the J end by 9 bases, with 15 bases between. The CDR3 spells CASSFGMVRGEQFF. The DNA of the CDR3 is TGTGCCAGCAGCTTCGGCATGGTACGGGGTGAGCAGTTCTTC.

In its sample, this clonotype was seen a few times. V is TRBV7-2 and J is TRBJ2-5; D tentatively fits TRBD1 or TRBD2 (6 bases each). With 5 bases removed from V and 1 base from J, the gap between germline ends came to 14 bases. CDR1 and CDR2 (germline): SGHTA, FQGNSA. CDR3 length: 15 residues. In nucleotides, the CDR3 is TGTGCCAGCAGCACCCAGGGGACTTTCCAAGAGACCCAGTACTTC. Translation: CASSTQGTFQETQYF. The variable domain in full, with the rest retrieved from reference TRBV7-2 and TRBJ2-5, is GAGVSQSPSNKVTEKGKDVELRCDPISGHTALYWYRQSLGQGLEFLIYFQGNSAPDKSGLPSDRFSAERTGGSVSTLTIQRTQQEDSAVYLCASSTQGTFQETQYFGPGTRLLVL.

The chain has TRBV24-1 and TRBJ1-5; a weak D match, TRBD1 (5 bases). The CDR3 totals 15 residues. Deletions cut 9 bases from V and 0 bases from J, with 14 bases between. The germline V gene encodes CDR1 KGHDR and CDR2 SFDVKD. CDR3 sequence: CATGGDSDSNQPQHF. The DNA of the CDR3 is TGTGCCACCGGCGGAGACAGTGATAGCAATCAGCCCCAGCATTTT.

This clonotype was recorded a few times. V usage is TRBV4-1 and J usage is TRBJ1-3; 9 nucleotides align to TRBD1. Germline V gene data show CDR1 as MGHRA and CDR2 as YSYEKL. J gave up 3 bases and V 3 bases, and 9 bases lay outside the gene matches. This CDR3 is built from 17 residues. CDR3 bases: TGCGCCAGCAGCCATGACAAACAGGGGGCGTTTGGAAACACCATATATTTT. As protein: CASSHDKQGAFGNTIYF.

V is TRBV7-2 and J is TRBJ2-5; D gene uncertain. Trimming took off 1 base at V and 1 base at J, with 13 bases between the two ends. CDR3 length: 16 amino acids. The V gene's germline CDR1 is SGHTA and CDR2 FQGNSA. The DNA for the CDR3 is TGTGCCAGCAGCTTAGGGCCCTCGGGCGGCCAAGAGACCCAGTACTTC. Translating gives CASSLGPSGGQETQYF.

The chain combines TRBV3-1 with TRBJ1-3, with TRBD1 matching over 7 bases. V gave up 4 bases and J gave up 0 bases; unmatched junction bases: 6. The CDR3 covers 16 residues. Germline V CDR1 and CDR2: LGHDT, YNNKEL (reference sequence). CDR3 bases: TGTGCCAGCAGCCGGGACAGCTACTACTCTGGAAACACCATATATTTT. Translated: CASSRDSYYSGNTIYF.

This clonotype was detected only a few times. The V gene is TRBV10-3, the J gene TRBJ2-1; 7 bases are shared with TRBD1. J was trimmed by 6 bases and V by 7 bases; bases with no gene match: 9. Germline V gene sequence: CDR1 ENHRY, CDR2 SYGVKD. CDR3 size: 14 residues. CDR3 bases: TGTGCCATCAACCCGGGACAGCGAACCAATGAGCAGTTCTTC. Protein: CAINPGQRTNEQFF.

This clonotype was seen only a few times. The genes are TRBV3-1 and TRBJ2-3, with D possibly being TRBD2 (6 bases). Germline-derived CDR1 and CDR2 are LGHDT and YNNKEL (reference sequence). V dropped 1 base and J dropped 4 bases, with 9 bases sitting between them. This CDR3 comprises 14 residues. CDR3 loop: CASSQAGVADTQYF. DNA for the CDR3: TGTGCCAGCAGCCAAGCGGGAGTGGCAGATACGCAGTATTTT.

As DNA, the CDR3 is TGTGCCAGCAGCTCAAGCGGGGAGCTGTTTTTT. This gives the protein CASSSSGELFF. V and J are TRBV11-1 and TRBJ2-2; D uncertain. This CDR3 is 11 amino acids long. V shed 4 bases and J shed 7 bases, with 4 bases lying between them. The germline V gene encodes CDR1 SGHAT and CDR2 FQDESV (reference sequence).

J is TRBJ1-5 and V is TRBV7-8; D call uncertain. V lost 5 bases and J 1 base, leaving 6 bases between the germline ends. Per the germline V gene, CDR1 is SGHVS and CDR2 is FQNEAQ. The length of the CDR3 is 13 residues. CDR3 protein: CASSHDSNQPQHF. The CDR3 DNA sequence: TGTGCCAGCAGCCACGACAGCAATCAGCCCCAGCATTTT.

This clonotype was counted at least ten times. The genes are TRBV6-1 and TRBJ2-1; perhaps TRBD2 as D (6 bases). This CDR3 has 14 residues. The V end was cut by 5 bases, the J end by 6 bases, with 14 bases between. Germline V CDR1 and CDR2: MNHNS, SASEGT. The CDR3 here is CASSLFSSVNEQFF. CDR3 in DNA: TGTGCCAGCAGTCTCTTTTCTAGCGTCAATGAGCAGTTCTTC.

The V call is TRBV27, the J call TRBJ2-2; TRBD2 matches 7 bases. The CDR3 consists of 16 residues. Germline CDR1 MNHEY, CDR2 SMNVEV (reference sequence). V lost 3 bases, J lost 2 bases, and 6 bases stayed unmatched. The CDR3, as DNA: TGTGCCAGCAGTTTCACTAGCGAGCCTAACACCGGGGAGCTGTTTTTT. Amino acids: CASSFTSEPNTGELFF.

V is TRBV6-1 and J is TRBJ2-1; a possible D gene is TRBD1 (6 bases). Near its end, the DNA agrees better with TRBJ2-7, so the J call may be wrong. Germline CDR1 is MNHNS and CDR2 is SASEGT. CDR3 length: 13 amino acids. CDR3 residues: CASSGQPNYEQYF. The CDR3 bases are TGTGCCAGCAGCGGACAGCCAAACTACGAGCAGTACTTC.

The chain links TRBV6-5 to TRBJ2-7; D remains unclear. This CDR3 has 13 residues. V lost 2 bases and J 3 bases, leaving 8 bases between the germline ends. Germline CDR1 MNHEY, CDR2 SVGAGI. CDR3 nucleotide sequence: TGTGCCAGCAGTTACAATGTGGGCTACGAGCAGTACTTC. Its translation: CASSYNVGYEQYF.

This clonotype was seen a few times. This may be a read error: a much more frequent sequence differs by one nucleotide. This chain connects TRBV7-8 to TRBJ2-1; 7 positions match TRBD1. The ends lost 5 bases at V and 13 bases at J; junction bases unmatched: 17. There are 15 residues in the CDR3. In germline, CDR1 is SGHVS, CDR2 FQNEAQ. The CDR3 region has the DNA TGTGCCAGCAGCATACAGGGACAGCCTCAAGAGACCCAGTTCTTC. Its translation is CASSIQGQPQETQFF.

This chain connects TRBV6-1 to TRBJ2-1, with a weak D call TRBD1 (6 bases). Germline CDR1 and CDR2: MNHNS and SASEGT. The CDR3 contains 16 residues. Trimming took 7 bases from V and 7 from J, leaving 23 bases between them. The CDR3 reads CASTKRRDTYGNEQFF. The CDR3 DNA follows: TGTGCCAGCACTAAACGACGGGACACTTATGGGAATGAGCAGTTCTTC.

In this sample, this clonotype turned up many times. The chain couples TRBV6-1 to TRBJ2-5; TRBD1 matches at 7 bases. The last part of the DNA fits TRBJ2-7 better; the J call may be wrong. Germline CDR1 and CDR2: MNHNS and SASEGT. This CDR3 comprises 14 residues. The CDR3 nucleotides are TGTGCCAGCAGCCTTTCCCGGGACAGCGCCGAGCAGTACTTC. This encodes CASSLSRDSAEQYF.

This rearrangement joins TRBV6-1 to TRBJ2-1; 8 nucleotides match TRBD2. V lost 5 bases, J lost 4 bases, and 4 bases stayed unmatched. The CDR3 contains 14 residues. CDR1 MNHNS and CDR2 SASEGT come from the germline V gene. CDR3 DNA: TGTGCCAGCAGTAAACTAGCGGAGTACAATGAGCAGTTCTTC. As protein: CASSKLAEYNEQFF.